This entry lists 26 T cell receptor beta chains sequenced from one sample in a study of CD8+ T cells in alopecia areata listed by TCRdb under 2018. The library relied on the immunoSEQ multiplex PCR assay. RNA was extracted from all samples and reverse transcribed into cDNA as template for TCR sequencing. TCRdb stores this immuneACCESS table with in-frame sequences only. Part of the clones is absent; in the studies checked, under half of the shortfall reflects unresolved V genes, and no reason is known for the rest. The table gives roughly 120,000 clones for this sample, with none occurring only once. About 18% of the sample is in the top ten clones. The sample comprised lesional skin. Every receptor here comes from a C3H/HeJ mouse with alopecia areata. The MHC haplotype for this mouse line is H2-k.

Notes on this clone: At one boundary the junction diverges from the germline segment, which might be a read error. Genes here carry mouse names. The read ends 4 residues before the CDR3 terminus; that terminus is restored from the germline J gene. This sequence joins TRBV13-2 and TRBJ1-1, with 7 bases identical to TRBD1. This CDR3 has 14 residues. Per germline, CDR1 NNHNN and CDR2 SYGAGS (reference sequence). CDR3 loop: CACGDGTDYTEVFF. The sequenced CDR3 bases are TGTGCCTGCGGTGATGGGACAGACTACACA.

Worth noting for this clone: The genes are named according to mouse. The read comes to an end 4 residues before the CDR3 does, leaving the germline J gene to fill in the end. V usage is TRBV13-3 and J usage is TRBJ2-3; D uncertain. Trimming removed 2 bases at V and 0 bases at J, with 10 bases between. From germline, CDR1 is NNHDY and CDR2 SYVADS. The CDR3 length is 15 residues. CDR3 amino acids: CASSEKGPSAETLYF. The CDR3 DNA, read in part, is TGTGCCAGCAGTGAGAAGGGTCCTAGTGCAGAA.

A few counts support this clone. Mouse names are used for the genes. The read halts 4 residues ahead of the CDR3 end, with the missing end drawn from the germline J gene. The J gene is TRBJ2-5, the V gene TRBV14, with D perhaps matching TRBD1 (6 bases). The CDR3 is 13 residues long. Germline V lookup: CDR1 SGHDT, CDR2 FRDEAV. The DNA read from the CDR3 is TGTGCCAGCAGTTTGAGGACAGAAGAC. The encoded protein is CASSLRTED. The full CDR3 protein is CASSLRTEDTQYF.

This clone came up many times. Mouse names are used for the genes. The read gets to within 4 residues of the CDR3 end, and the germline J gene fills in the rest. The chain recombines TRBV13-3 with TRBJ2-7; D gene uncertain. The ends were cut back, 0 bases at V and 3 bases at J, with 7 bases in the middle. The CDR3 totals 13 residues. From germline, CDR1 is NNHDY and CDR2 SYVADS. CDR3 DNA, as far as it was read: TGTGCCAGCAGTGATGGCAGCAACTAT. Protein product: CASSDGSNY. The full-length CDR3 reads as CASSDGSNYEQYF.

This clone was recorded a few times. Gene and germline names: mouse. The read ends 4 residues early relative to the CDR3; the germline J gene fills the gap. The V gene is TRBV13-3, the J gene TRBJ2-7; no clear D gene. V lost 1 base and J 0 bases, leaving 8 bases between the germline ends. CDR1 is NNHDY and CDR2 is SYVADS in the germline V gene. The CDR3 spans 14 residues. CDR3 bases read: TGTGCCAGCAGTGATAGCTCTGTCTCCTAT. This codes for CASSDSSVSY. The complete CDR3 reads CASSDSSVSYEQYF.

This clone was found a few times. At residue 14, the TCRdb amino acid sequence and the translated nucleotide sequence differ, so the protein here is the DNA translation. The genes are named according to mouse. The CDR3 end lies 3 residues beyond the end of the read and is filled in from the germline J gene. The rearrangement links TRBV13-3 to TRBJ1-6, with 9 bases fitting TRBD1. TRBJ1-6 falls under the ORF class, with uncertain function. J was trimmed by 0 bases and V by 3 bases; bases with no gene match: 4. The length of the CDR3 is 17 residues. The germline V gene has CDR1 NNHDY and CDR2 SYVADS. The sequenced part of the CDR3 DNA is TGTGCCAGCAGTGGGGCGGGACAGGGTTCCTATAATTCGCCC. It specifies CASSGAGQGSYNSP. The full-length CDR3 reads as CASSGAGQGSYNSPLYF.

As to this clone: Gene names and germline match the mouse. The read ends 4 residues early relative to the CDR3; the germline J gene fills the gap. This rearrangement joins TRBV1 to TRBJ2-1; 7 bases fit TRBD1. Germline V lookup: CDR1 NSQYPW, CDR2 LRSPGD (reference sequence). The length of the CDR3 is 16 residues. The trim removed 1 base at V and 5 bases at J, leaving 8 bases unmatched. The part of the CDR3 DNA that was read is TGCACCTGCAGTGCAGTACAGGGGAAAGGGAATGCT. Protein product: CTCSAVQGKGNA. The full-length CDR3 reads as CTCSAVQGKGNAEQFF.

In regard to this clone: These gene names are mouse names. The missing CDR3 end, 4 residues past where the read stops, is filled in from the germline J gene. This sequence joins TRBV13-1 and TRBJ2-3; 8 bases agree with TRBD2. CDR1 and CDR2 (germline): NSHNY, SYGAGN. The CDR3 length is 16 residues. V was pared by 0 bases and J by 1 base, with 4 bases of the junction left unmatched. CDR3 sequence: CASSDASWGGAETLYF. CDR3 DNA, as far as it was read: TGTGCCAGCAGTGATGCAAGCTGGGGGGGTGCAGAA.

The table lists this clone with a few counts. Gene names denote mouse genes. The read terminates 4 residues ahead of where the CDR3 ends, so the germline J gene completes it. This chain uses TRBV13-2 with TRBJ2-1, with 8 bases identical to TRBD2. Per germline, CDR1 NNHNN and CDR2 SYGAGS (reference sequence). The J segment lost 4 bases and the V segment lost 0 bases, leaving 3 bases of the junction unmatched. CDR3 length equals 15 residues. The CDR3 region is CASGDVTGVYAEQFF. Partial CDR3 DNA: TGTGCCAGCGGTGATGTGACTGGGGTTTATGCT.

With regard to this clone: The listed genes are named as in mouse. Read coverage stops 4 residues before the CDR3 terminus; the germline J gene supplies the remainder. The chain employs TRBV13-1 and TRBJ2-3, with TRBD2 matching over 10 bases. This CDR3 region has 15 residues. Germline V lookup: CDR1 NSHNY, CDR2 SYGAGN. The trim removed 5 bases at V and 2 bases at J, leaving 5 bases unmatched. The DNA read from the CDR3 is TGTGCCAGCAGGGCGACTGGGGGGCTTGCAGAA. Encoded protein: CASRATGGLAE. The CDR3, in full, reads CASRATGGLAETLYF.

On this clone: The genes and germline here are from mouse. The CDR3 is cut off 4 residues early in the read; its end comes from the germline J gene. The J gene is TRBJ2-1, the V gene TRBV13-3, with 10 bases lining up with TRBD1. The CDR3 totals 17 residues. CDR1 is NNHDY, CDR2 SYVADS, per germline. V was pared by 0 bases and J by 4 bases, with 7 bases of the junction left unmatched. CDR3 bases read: TGTGCCAGCAGTGATGCAGTTGACAGGGGGCGATATGCT. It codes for CASSDAVDRGRYA. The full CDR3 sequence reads CASSDAVDRGRYAEQFF.

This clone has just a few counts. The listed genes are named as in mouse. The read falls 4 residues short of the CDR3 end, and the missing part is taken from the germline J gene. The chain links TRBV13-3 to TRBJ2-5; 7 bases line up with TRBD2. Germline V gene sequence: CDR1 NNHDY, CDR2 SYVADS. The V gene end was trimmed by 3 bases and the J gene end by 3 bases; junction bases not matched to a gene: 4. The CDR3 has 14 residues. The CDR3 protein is CASSAGGGQDTQYF. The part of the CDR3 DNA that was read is TGTGCCAGCAGTGCGGGGGGGGGTCAAGAC.

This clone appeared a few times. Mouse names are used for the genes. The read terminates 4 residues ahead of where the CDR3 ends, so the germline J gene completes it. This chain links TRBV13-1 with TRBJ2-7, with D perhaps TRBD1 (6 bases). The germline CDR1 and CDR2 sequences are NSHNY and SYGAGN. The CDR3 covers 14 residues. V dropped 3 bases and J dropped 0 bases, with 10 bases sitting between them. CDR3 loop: CASSGRGGSYEQYF. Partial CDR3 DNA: TGTGCCAGCAGTGGGCGAGGGGGCTCCTAT.

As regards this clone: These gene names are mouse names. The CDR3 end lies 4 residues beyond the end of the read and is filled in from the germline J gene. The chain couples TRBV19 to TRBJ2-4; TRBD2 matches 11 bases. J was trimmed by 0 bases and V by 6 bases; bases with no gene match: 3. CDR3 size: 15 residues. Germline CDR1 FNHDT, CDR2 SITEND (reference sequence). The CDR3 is CASNDWGGSQNTLYF. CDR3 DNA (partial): TGTGCCAGCAATGACTGGGGGGGGAGTCAAAAC. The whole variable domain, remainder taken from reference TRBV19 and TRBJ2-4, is GGIITQTPKFLIGQEGQKLTLKCQQNFNHDTMYWYRQDSGKGLRLIYYSITENDLQKGDLSEGYDASREKKSSFSLTVTSAQKNEMAVFLCASNDWGGSQNTLYFGAGTRLSVL.

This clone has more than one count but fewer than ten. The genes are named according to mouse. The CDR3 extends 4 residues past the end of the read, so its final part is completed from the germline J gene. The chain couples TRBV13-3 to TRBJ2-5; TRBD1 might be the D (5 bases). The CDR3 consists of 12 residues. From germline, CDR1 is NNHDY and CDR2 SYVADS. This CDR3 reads CASAGKVDTQYF. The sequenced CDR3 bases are TGTGCCAGCGCAGGGAAGGTGGAC.

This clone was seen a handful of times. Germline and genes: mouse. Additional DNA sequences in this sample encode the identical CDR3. The CDR3 sequence: CTCSAGGRSNERLFF. The sequenced CDR3 bases are TGCACCTGCAGTGCGGGGGGGCGATCCAACGAA. The chain combines TRBV1 with TRBJ1-4; tentative D call: TRBD1 (6 bases). Read coverage stops 4 residues before the CDR3 terminus; the germline J gene supplies the remainder. Germline V CDR1 and CDR2: NSQYPW, LRSPGD (reference sequence). Trimming took 3 bases from V and 2 from J, leaving 10 bases between them. The CDR3 has 15 residues.

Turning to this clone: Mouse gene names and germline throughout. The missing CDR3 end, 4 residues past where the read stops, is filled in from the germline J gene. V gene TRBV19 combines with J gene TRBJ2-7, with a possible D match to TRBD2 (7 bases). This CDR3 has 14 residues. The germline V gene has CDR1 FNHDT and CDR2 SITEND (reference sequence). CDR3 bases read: TGTGCCAGCAGTATTTCGGGGGGCGGGTAT. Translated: CASSISGGGY. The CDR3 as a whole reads CASSISGGGYEQYF.

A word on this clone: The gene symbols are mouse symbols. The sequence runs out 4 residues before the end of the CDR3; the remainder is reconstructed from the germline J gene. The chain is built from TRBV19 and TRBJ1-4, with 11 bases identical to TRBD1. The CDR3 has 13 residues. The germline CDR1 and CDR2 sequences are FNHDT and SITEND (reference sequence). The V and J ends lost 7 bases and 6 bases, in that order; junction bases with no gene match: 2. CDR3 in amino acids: CASGQGADERLFF. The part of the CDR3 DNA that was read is TGTGCCAGCGGACAGGGGGCTGACGAA.

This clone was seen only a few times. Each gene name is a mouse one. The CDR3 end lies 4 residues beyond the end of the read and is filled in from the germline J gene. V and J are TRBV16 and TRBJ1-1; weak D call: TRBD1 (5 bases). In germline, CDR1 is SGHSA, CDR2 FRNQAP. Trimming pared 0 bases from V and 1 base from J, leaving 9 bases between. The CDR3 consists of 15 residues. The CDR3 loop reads CASSLDRGQNTEVFF. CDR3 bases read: TGTGCAAGCAGCTTAGATAGAGGACAAAACACA.

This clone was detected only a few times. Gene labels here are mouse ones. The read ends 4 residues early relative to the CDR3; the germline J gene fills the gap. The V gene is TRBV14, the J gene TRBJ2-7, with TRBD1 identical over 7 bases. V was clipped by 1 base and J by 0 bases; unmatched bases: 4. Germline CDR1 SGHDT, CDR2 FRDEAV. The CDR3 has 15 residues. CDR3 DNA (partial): TGTGCCAGCAGTTTCCAGACAGGGAGCTCCTAT. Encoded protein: CASSFQTGSSY. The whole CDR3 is CASSFQTGSSYEQYF. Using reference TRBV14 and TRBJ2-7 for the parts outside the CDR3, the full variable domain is EAGVTQSPRYAVLQEGQAVSFWCDPISGHDTLYWYQQPRDQGPQLLVYFRDEAVIDNSQLPSDRFSAVRPKGTNSTLKIQSAKQGDTATYLCASSFQTGSSYEQYFGPGTRLTVL.

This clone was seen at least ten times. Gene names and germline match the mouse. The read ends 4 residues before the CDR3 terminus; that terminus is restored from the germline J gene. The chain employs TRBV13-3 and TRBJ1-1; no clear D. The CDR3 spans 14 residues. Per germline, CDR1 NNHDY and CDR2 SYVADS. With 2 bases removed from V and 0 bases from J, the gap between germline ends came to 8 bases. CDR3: CASSDSSPNTEVFF. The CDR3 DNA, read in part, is TGTGCCAGCAGTGACAGTTCCCCAAACACA.

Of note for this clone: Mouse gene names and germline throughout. CDR3 in amino acids: CASSSDSASAETLYF. CDR3 DNA (partial): TGTGCTAGCAGTAGTGACAGCGCTAGTGCAGAA. V usage is TRBV17 and J usage is TRBJ2-3; the D gene is possibly TRBD1 (5 bases). The read stops 4 residues short of the end of the CDR3; the missing end is completed from the germline J gene. The germline V gene encodes CDR1 MNHDT and CDR2 YYDKIL. This CDR3 is built from 15 residues. With 3 bases removed from V and 0 bases from J, the gap between germline ends came to 10 bases.

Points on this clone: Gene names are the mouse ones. CDR3 in amino acids: CASSEGGTGPYEQYF. The part of the CDR3 DNA that was read is TGTGCCAGCAGTGAAGGTGGGACAGGCCCCTAT. This chain connects TRBV13-3 to TRBJ2-7; TRBD1 agrees at 8 bases. The read stops 4 residues short of the end of the CDR3; the missing end is completed from the germline J gene. The germline gives CDR1 NNHDY, CDR2 SYVADS. V shed 2 bases, J shed 2 bases, and the junction held 6 bases outside the gene matches. The CDR3 is 15 amino acids.

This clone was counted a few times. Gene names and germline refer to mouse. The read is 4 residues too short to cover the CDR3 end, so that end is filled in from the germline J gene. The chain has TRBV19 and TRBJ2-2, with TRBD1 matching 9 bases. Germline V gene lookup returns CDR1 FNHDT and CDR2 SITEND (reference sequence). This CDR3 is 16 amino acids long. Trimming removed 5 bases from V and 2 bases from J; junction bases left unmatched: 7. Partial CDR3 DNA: TGTGCCAGCAGCCCTACAGGGGGCCGGAACACCGGG. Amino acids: CASSPTGGRNTG. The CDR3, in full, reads CASSPTGGRNTGQLYF.

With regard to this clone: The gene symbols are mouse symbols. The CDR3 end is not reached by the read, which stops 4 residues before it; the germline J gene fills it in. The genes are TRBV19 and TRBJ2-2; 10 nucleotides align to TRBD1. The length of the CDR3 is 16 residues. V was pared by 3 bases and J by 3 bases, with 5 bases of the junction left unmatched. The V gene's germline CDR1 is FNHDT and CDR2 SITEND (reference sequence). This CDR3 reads CASSTLDRGDTGQLYF. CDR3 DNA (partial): TGTGCCAGCAGTACCCTGGACAGGGGGGACACCGGG.

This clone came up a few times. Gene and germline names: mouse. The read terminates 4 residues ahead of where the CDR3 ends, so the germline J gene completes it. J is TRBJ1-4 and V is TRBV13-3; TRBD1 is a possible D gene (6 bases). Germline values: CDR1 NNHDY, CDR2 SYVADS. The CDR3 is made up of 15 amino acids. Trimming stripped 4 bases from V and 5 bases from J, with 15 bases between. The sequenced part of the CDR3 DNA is TGTGCCAGCAGTATCCGGGACACGGAAAACGAA. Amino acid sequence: CASSIRDTENE. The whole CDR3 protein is CASSIRDTENERLFF.